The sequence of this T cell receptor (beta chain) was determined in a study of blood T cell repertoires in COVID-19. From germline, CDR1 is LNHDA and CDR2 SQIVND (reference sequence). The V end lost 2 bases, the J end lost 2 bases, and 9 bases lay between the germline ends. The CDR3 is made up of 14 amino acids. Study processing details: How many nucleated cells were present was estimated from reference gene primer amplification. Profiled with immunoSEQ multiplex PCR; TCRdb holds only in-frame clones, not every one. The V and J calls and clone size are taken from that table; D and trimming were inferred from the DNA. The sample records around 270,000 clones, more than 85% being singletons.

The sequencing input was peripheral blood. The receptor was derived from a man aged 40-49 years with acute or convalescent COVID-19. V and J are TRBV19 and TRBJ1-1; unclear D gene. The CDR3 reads CASSILGLNTEAFF. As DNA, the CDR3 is TGTGCCAGTAGTATACTGGGCCTTAACACTGAAGCTTTCTTT.